This TCR beta chain was captured by sequencing in a study of cytomegalovirus exposure and HLA in healthy donors. Study-level points and caveats: TCR beta V segments were, for the most part, productive about 87% or about 30% of the time in an earlier analysis. When analyzed later, a missense DCLRE1C variant was found to be linked to TCR beta V- and J-gene trimming.

Germline assignment: CDR1 LNHDA and CDR2 SQIVND (reference sequence). V lost 5 bases to trimming and J lost 3 bases, with 11 bases between them. CDR3 length equals 13 residues. Both 60 Vbeta primers and 13 Jbeta primers went into the PCR. Using immunoSEQ multiplex PCR, the repertoire was profiled, and TCRdb retains in-frame clones only, with some absent. The specimen's table records about 120,000 clones. Of note for this clone: The antigen is unknown.

Specimen: PBMCs. The chain has TRBV19 and TRBJ2-7; D may be TRBD1 (6 bases). The origin of this receptor is a man younger than 35 in good health and CMV-seronegative. CDR3 loop: CASSVGQSYEQYF. The CDR3 nucleotides are TGTGCCAGTAGTGTCGGACAGAGCTACGAGCAGTACTTC. Complete variable domain (other parts from reference TRBV19 and TRBJ2-7): DGGITQSPKYLFRKEGQNVTLSCEQNLNHDAMYWYRQDPGQGLRLIYYSQIVNDFQKGDIAEGYSVSREKKESFPLTVTSAQKNPTAFYLCASSVGQSYEQYFGPGTRLTVT.